The entry below describes one T cell receptor beta chain. Its antigen is as yet unknown. Primers: 60 Vbeta forward and 13 Jbeta reverse. Clones were read by immunoSEQ multiplex PCR, and TCRdb kept only the in-frame ones, dropping some. Of under 150,000 clones listed, 73% are singletons. This CDR3 contains 16 residues. Germline CDR1 is PRHDT and CDR2 is FYEKMQ (reference sequence). V lost 2 bases and J lost 4; bases outside the gene matches: 6. The source of the sample is a study of cytomegalovirus exposure and HLA in healthy donors. Study in general: In a previous analysis, approximately 110 million unique TCR beta sequences were found from some 200 million T cells. Some 85 million unique TCRs, all from HLA-typed donors, were included in an early release of the data. Genotyping of roughly 400 donors showed that around 81% belonged to the Caucasian-associated ancestry cluster.

Findings of the study overall: Listed as cytomegalovirus-associated were over 150 TCR beta chains.

The sample taken for sequencing was PBMCs. The rearrangement links TRBV13 to TRBJ2-3, with 10 bases aligning to TRBD2. The clonotype originates from a human donor in good health. Here the CDR3 reads CASSLRLAGVSDTQYF. Written as DNA, the CDR3 is TGTGCCAGCAGCTTAAGGCTAGCGGGAGTTTCAGATACGCAGTATTTT.